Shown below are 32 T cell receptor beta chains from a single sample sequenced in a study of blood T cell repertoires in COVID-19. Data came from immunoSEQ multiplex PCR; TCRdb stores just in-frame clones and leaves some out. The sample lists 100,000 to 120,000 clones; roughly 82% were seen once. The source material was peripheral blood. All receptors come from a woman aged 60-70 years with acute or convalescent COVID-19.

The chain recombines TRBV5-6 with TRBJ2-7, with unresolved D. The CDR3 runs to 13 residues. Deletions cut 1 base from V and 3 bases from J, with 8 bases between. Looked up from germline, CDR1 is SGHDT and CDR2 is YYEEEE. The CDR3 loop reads CASSLQRSYEQYF. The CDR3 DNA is TGTGCCAGCAGCTTGCAGAGGAGCTACGAGCAGTACTTC.

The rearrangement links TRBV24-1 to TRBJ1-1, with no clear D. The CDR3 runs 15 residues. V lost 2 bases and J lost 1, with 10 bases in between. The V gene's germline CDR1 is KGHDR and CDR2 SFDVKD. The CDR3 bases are TGTGCCACCAGTGATTATGCGGCTACGAACACTGAAGCTTTCTTT. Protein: CATSDYAATNTEAFF.

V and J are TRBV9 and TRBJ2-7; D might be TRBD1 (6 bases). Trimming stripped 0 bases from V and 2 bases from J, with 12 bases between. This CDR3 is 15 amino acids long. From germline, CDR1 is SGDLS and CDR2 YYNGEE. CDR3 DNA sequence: TGTGCCAGCAGCGTAGCAGCAGGGGACACCTACGAGCAGTACTTC. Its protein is CASSVAAGDTYEQYF. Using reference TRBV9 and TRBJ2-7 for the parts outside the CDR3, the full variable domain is DSGVTQTPKHLITATGQRVTLRCSPRSGDLSVYWYQQSLDQGLQFLIQYYNGEERAKGNILERFSAQQFPDLHSELNLSSLELGDSALYFCASSVAAGDTYEQYFGPGTRLTVT.

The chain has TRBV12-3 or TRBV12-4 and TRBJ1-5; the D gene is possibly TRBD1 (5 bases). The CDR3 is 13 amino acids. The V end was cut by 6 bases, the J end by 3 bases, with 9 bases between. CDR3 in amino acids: CASRRDSNQPQHF. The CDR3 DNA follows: TGTGCCAGCAGACGGGACTCCAATCAGCCCCAGCATTTT.

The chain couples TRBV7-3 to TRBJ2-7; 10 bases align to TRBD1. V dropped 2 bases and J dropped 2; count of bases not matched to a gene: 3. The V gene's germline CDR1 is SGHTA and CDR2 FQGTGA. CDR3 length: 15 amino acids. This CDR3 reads CASSLYGQGAYEQYF. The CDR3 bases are TGTGCCAGCAGCTTATACGGACAGGGGGCCTACGAGCAGTACTTC. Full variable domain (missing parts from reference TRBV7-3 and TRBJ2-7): GAGVSQTPSNKVTEKGKYVELRCDPISGHTALYWYRQSLGQGPEFLIYFQGTGAADDSGLPNDRFFAVRPEGSVSTLKIQRTERGDSAVYLCASSLYGQGAYEQYFGPGTRLTVT.

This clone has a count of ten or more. The DNA for the CDR3 is TGCGCCAGCAGCGCGGGACAGGGAGGGGAGCTGTTTTTT. Amino acid sequence: CASSAGQGGELFF. The rearrangement joins TRBV5-1 to TRBJ2-2, with TRBD1 matching 9 bases. The CDR3 is 13 amino acids. Trimming removed 4 bases from V and 8 bases from J; junction bases left unmatched: 3. Germline V gene data show CDR1 as SGHRS and CDR2 as YFSETQ.

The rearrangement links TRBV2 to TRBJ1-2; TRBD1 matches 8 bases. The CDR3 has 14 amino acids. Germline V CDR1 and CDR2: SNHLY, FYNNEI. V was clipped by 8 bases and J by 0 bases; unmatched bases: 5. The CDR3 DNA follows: TGTGCCAGCTGGGAGGACAGGGCTAACTATGGCTACACCTTC. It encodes CASWEDRANYGYTF.

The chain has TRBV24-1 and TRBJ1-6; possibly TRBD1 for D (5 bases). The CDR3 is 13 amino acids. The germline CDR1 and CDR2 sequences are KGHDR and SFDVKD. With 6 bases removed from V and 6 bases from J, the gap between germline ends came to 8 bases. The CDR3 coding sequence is TGTGCCACCAGTAAAGGGGCTAATTCACCCCTCCACTTT. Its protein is CATSKGANSPLHF.

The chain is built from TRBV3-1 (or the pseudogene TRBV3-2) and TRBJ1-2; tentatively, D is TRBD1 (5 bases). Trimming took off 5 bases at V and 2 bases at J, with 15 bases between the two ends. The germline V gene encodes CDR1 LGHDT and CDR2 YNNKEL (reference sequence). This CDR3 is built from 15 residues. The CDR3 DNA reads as TGTGCCAGCAGCTTCACAAGCTGGGGCAACTATGGCTACACCTTC. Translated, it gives CASSFTSWGNYGYTF.

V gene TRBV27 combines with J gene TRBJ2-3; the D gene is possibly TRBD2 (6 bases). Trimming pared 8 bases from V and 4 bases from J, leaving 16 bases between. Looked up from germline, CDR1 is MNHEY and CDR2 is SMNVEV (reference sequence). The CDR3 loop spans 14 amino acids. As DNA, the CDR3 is TGTGCCAGCGCGGCGGGGTATGGTGCAGATACGCAGTATTTT. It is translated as CASAAGYGADTQYF.

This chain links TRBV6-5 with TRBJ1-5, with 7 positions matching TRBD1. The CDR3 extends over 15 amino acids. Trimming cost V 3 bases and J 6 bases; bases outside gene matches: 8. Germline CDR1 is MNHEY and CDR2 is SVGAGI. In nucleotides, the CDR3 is TGTGCCAGCAGTTATGATGGACAGGCGAGTCAGCCCCAGCATTTT. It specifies CASSYDGQASQPQHF.

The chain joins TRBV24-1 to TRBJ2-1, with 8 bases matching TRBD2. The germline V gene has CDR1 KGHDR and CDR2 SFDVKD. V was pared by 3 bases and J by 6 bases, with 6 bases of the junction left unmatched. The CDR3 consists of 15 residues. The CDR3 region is CATSDPVGLGNEQFF. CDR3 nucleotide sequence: TGTGCCACCAGTGATCCCGTGGGACTAGGCAATGAGCAGTTCTTC.

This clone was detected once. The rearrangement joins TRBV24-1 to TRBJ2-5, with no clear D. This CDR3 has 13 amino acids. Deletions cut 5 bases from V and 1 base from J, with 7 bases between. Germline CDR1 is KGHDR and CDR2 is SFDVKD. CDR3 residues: CATSVGGQETQYF. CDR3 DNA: TGTGCCACCAGTGTAGGCGGCCAAGAGACCCAGTACTTC.

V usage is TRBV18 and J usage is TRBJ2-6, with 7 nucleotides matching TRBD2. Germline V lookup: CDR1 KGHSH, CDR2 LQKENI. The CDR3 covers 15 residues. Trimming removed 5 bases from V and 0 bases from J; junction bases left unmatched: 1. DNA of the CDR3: TGTGCCAGCTCAAGGGAGGGCTCTGGGGCCAACGTCCTGACTTTC. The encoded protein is CASSREGSGANVLTF.

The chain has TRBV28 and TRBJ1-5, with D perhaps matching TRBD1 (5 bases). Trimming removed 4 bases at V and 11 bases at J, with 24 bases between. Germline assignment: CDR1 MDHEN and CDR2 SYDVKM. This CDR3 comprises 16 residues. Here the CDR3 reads CASSSPGGEGPRSQHF. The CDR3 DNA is TGTGCCAGCAGTTCCCCCGGGGGGGAAGGCCCTAGGTCCCAGCATTTT.

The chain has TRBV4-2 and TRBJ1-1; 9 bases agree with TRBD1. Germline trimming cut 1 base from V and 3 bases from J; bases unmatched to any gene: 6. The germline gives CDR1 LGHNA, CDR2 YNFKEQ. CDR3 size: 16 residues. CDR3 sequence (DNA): TGTGCCAGCAGCCAAGTTAGCCGGACAGGGGACACTGAAGCTTTCTTT. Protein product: CASSQVSRTGDTEAFF.

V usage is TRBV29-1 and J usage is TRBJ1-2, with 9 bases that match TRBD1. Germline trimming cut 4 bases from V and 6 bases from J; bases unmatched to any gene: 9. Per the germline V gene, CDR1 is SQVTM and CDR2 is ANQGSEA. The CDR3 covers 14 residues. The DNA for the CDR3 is TGCAGCGTTGGGGGGAACAGGGGGCTCGATGGCTACACCTTC. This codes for CSVGGNRGLDGYTF.

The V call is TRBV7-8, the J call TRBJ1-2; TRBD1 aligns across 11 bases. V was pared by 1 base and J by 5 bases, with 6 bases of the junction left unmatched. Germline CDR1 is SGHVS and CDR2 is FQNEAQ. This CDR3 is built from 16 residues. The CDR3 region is CASSLELGQGEYGYTF. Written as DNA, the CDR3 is TGTGCCAGCAGCTTAGAGTTGGGACAGGGGGAATATGGCTACACCTTC.

The CDR3 is CASSSSYNSPLHF. CDR3 coding DNA: TGTGCCAGCAGTAGCTCCTATAATTCACCCCTCCACTTT. This rearrangement joins TRBV5-4 to TRBJ1-6; D unclear. The germline V gene has CDR1 SGHNT and CDR2 YYREEE (reference sequence). Trimming stripped 5 bases from V and 0 bases from J, with 3 bases between. The CDR3 is made up of 13 amino acids.

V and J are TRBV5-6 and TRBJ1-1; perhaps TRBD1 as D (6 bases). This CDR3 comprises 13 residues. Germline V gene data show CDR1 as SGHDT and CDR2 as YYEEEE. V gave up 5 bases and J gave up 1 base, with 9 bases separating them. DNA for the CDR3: TGTGCCAGCAGGGAACAGGGGAACACTGAAGCTTTCTTT. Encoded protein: CASREQGNTEAFF.

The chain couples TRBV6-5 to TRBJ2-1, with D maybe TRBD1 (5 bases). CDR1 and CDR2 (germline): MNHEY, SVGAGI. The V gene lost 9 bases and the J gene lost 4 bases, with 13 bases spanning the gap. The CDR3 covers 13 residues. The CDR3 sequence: CARRGGSYNEQFF. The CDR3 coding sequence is TGTGCCAGAAGGGGCGGATCTTACAATGAGCAGTTCTTC.

In DNA form, the CDR3 reads TGTGCCAGCGGACTAGCCGCTAGCACAGATACGCAGTATTTT. Its protein product is CASGLAASTDTQYF. The V and J genes are TRBV2 and TRBJ2-3, with TRBD2 identical over 8 bases. The CDR3 totals 14 residues. Unmatched junction bases numbered 4, after V lost 8 bases and J lost 0 bases. The germline gives CDR1 SNHLY, CDR2 FYNNEI.

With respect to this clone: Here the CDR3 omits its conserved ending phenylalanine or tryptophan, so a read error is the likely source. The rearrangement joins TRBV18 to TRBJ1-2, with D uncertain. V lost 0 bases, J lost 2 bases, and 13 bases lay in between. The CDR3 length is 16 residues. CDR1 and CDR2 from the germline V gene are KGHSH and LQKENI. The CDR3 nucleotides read TGTGCCAGCTCACCACCCAGTTCCCGGGGAAACTATGGCTACACCCTC. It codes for CASSPPSSRGNYGYTL.

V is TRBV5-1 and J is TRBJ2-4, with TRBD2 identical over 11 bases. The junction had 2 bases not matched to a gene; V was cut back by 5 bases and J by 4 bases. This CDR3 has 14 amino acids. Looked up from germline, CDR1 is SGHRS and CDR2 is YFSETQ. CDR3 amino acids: CASRTSGAKNIQYF. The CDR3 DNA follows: TGCGCCAGCAGGACTAGCGGGGCAAAAAACATTCAGTACTTC.

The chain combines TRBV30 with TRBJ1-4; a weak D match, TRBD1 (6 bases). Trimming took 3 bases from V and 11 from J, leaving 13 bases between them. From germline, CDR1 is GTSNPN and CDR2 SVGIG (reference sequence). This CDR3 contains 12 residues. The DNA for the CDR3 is TGTGCCTGGAGGATGGACAGTGGTAAACTGTTTTTT. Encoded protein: CAWRMDSGKLFF. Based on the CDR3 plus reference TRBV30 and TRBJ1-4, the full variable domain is SQTIHQWPATLVQPVGSPLSLECTVEGTSNPNLYWYRQAAGRGLQLLFYSVGIGQISSEVPQNLSASRPQDRQFILSSKKLLLSDSGFYLCAWRMDSGKLFFGSGTQLSVL.

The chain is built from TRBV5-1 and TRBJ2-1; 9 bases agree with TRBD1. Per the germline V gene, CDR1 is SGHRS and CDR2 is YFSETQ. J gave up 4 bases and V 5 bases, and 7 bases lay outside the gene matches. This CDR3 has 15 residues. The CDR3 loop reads CASRKSGQGYNEQFF. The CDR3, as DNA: TGCGCCAGCAGGAAATCGGGACAGGGATACAATGAGCAGTTCTTC.

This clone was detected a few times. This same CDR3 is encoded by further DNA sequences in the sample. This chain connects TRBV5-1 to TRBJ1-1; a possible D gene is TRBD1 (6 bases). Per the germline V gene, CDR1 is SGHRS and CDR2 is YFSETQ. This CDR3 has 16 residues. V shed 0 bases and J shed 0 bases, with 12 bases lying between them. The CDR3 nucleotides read TGCGCCAGCAGCTTGGTTTCAGGGGCGATGAACACTGAAGCTTTCTTT. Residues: CASSLVSGAMNTEAFF. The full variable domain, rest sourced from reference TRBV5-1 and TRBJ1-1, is KAGVTQTPRYLIKTRGQQVTLSCSPISGHRSVSWYQQTPGQGLQFLFEYFSETQRNKGNFPGRFSGRQFSNSRSEMNVSTLELGDSALYLCASSLVSGAMNTEAFFGQGTRLTVV.

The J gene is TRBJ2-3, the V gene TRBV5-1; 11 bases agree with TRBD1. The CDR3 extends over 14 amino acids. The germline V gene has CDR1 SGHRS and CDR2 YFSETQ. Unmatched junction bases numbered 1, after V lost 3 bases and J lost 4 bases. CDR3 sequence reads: CASSWGQGADTQYF. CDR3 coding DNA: TGCGCCAGCAGCTGGGGACAGGGGGCAGATACGCAGTATTTT.

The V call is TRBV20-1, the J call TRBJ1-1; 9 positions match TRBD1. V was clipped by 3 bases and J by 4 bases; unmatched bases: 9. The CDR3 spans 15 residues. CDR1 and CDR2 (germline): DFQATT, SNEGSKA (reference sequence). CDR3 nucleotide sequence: TGCAGTGCTAGTCGGACAGGGGTGGAGAGCACTGAAGCTTTCTTT. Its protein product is CSASRTGVESTEAFF.

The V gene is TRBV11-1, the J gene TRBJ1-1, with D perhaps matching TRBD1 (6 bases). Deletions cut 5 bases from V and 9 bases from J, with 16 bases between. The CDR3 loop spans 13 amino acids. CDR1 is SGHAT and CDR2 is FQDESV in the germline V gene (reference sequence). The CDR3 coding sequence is TGTGCCAGCAGCGCCTCCGCCGACAGGCAAGCTTTCTTT. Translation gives CASSASADRQAFF.

CDR3 DNA sequence: TGTGCCAGCAGCCCGACAGGGGGAAATTCACCCCTCCACTTT. It encodes CASSPTGGNSPLHF. V gene TRBV5-6 combines with J gene TRBJ1-6; 9 positions match TRBD1. This CDR3 contains 14 residues. With V trimmed by 4 bases and J by 7 bases, 3 bases remained unmatched. Germline V gene data show CDR1 as SGHDT and CDR2 as YYEEEE.

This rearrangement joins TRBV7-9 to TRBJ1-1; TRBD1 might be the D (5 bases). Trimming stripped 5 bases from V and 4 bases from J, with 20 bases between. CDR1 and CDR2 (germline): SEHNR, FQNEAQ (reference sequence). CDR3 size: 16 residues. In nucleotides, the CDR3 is TGTGCCAGCAGCGACCCCTTTGGACGGGGGGGCACTGAAGCTTTCTTT. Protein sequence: CASSDPFGRGGTEAFF.